This T cell receptor beta chain was retrieved from a study of T cell changes during pregnancy in multiple sclerosis. The protocol was immunoSEQ multiplex PCR, while the TCRdb copy is restricted to in-frame clones and leaves out a portion. This sample has under 50,000 clones; around 92% occur once, and the top ten carry under 30%. Germline V lookup: CDR1 LNHDA, CDR2 SQIVND (reference sequence). This CDR3 contains 16 residues. J lost 5 bases, V lost 7 bases, and 7 bases had no gene match. V usage is TRBV19 and J usage is TRBJ2-1; 14 bases align to TRBD2. Sequences were derived from CD8+ T cells from peripheral blood mononuclear cells, sampled before pregnancy. This TCR came from a female donor with multiple sclerosis, enrolled in a pregnancy study. CDR3 protein: CASIEGGLAGDNEQFF. CDR3 DNA: TGTGCCAGTATTGAAGGGGGACTAGCGGGAGACAATGAGCAGTTCTTC.